This passage covers 10 T cell receptor beta chains from one sample sequenced in a study of T cell repertoires in cytomegalovirus infection. Via MiXCR, TCRdb re-called the reads, giving one row per CDR3 protein. The sample shows roughly 500,000 distinct CDR3 sequences, about 42% of them seen only once. These TCRs are of unknown antigen specificity. The source material was cultured PBMCs, sampled from culture after CMV antigen stimulation. These receptors were collected from a human donor in good health (CMV status not recorded). Some clones in this sample may be carry-over from other donors' samples.

The chain links TRBV28 to TRBJ1-6; 10 bases match TRBD1. J gave up 9 bases and V 4 bases, and 6 bases lay outside the gene matches. CDR3 length equals 15 residues. The V gene's germline CDR1 is MDHEN and CDR2 SYDVKM. The CDR3: CASSSPGQGSSPLHF. In DNA, the CDR3 is TGTGCCAGCAGTTCCCCGGGACAGGGGAGTTCACCCCTCCACTTT.

A few counts support this clonotype. The rearrangement links TRBV7-8 to TRBJ2-7; 11 positions agree with TRBD2. With V trimmed by 5 bases and J by 4 bases, 7 bases remained unmatched. The germline gives CDR1 SGHVS, CDR2 FQNEAQ. This CDR3 is built from 15 residues. CDR3 region: CASSTVAGGSYEQYF. The CDR3 region has the DNA TGTGCCAGCAGCACTGTAGCGGGAGGGTCGTACGAGCAGTACTTC.

The gene calls are TRBV7-9 and TRBJ2-1; D could derive from TRBD1 or TRBD2 (5 bases each). V was pared by 7 bases and J by 4 bases, with 20 bases between. Germline assignment: CDR1 SEHNR and CDR2 FQNEAQ (reference sequence). The CDR3 is made up of 16 amino acids. The CDR3 DNA follows: TGTGCCAGCACCCAACTCGCTGGGACGGTTTACAATGAGCAGTTCTTC. It yields the protein CASTQLAGTVYNEQFF.

Details on this clonotype: One base away lies a much larger clone, so this may be a sequencing read error. No conserved phenylalanine or tryptophan ends this CDR3, so it is likely a read error. The chain couples TRBV7-8 to TRBJ2-1; D might be TRBD1 or TRBD2, each matching 5 bases. The V end was cut by 4 bases, the J end by 3 bases, with 13 bases between. The CDR3 contains 15 residues. CDR1 and CDR2 from the germline V gene are SGHVS and FQNEAQ. The CDR3 is CASSSRDPYYNEQFI. In nucleotides, the CDR3 is TGTGCCAGCAGCTCCCGGGACCCCTACTACAATGAGCAGTTCATC.

The chain couples TRBV19 to TRBJ1-1; no clear D. Trimming shortened V by 2 bases and J by 11 bases, and 21 bases separated the two germline ends. Germline values: CDR1 LNHDA, CDR2 SQIVND (reference sequence). The CDR3 runs 15 residues. The CDR3 protein is CASSISGRRYEHAFF. CDR3 coding DNA: TGTGCCAGTAGTATAAGTGGACGGAGGTACGAACACGCTTTCTTT.

CDR3 DNA: TGTGCCAGCAGCTCTCTCTCAGATACGCAGTATTTT. It yields the protein CASSSLSDTQYF. This chain uses TRBV5-6 with TRBJ2-3; D ambiguous. V lost 3 bases, J lost 4 bases, and 6 bases lay in between. The CDR3 extends over 12 amino acids. Germline values: CDR1 SGHDT, CDR2 YYEEEE.

This clonotype was seen at least ten times. This chain links TRBV7-2 with TRBJ2-5, with D unresolved. Trimming took 1 base from V and 5 from J, leaving 8 bases between them. Germline-derived CDR1 and CDR2 are SGHTA and FQGNSA. The CDR3 runs 13 residues. The CDR3 loop reads CASSLGVRETQYF. CDR3 DNA sequence: TGTGCCAGCAGCTTAGGCGTGCGGGAGACCCAGTACTTC.

The chain carries TRBV6-2 or TRBV6-3 and TRBJ1-5; possibly TRBD1 for D (6 bases). Trimming shortened V by 3 bases and J by 0 bases, and 21 bases separated the two germline ends. There are 19 residues in the CDR3. Germline V gene sequence: CDR1 MNHEY, CDR2 SVGEGT. CDR3 residues: CASSYGLWTGGYSNQPQHF. CDR3 nucleotides: TGTGCCAGCAGTTATGGGCTTTGGACGGGGGGCTATAGCAATCAGCCCCAGCATTTT.

This rearrangement joins TRBV6-1 to TRBJ2-1; D is perhaps TRBD1 (6 bases). This CDR3 has 18 residues. Germline CDR1 MNHNS, CDR2 SASEGT. V was clipped by 6 bases and J by 5 bases, with 26 bases between them. The CDR3 nucleotides read TGTGCCAGCAGACCCTTTTCCTACAGGGTCGGGGATAACAATGAGCAGTTCTTC. It codes for CASRPFSYRVGDNNEQFF.

This clonotype came up a few times. The CDR3 coding sequence is TGTGCCAGCAGTTTCGGGGCAGCAGGGGGCGAGCAGTACTTC. Protein product: CASSFGAAGGEQYF. V usage is TRBV12-3 or TRBV12-4 and J usage is TRBJ2-7, with 7 bases that match TRBD1. The length of the CDR3 is 14 residues. V was clipped by 3 bases and J by 6 bases; unmatched bases: 8.